Following are 2 T cell receptor beta chains from one sample sequenced in a study of T cells in localized non-small cell lung cancer. The data were produced by immunoSEQ multiplex PCR, yet TCRdb's version contains in-frame clones alone and is incomplete. Here the sample spans approximately 76,000 clones, 80% being singletons. The source was peripheral blood, collected before any cancer treatment. Receptors were obtained from an older female donor with stage I lung adenocarcinoma.

V gene TRBV11-3 combines with J gene TRBJ2-1; 9 bases align to TRBD2. The CDR3 covers 16 residues. The junction had 8 bases not matched to a gene; V was cut back by 1 base and J by 7 bases. Germline V gene lookup returns CDR1 SGHNT and CDR2 YENEEA. CDR3 protein: CASSLGVAGVRNEQFF. The CDR3 DNA is TGTGCCAGCAGCTTAGGAGTAGCGGGAGTTAGGAATGAGCAGTTCTTC.

The chain recombines TRBV5-1 with TRBJ2-2; TRBD2 agrees at 10 bases. This CDR3 comprises 15 residues. The V segment lost 4 bases and the J segment 5 bases; nucleotides outside the gene matches: 5. The germline gives CDR1 SGHRS, CDR2 YFSETQ. In DNA form, the CDR3 reads TGCGCCAGCAGCGAAGCGGGAGGGCAGACCGGGGAGCTGTTTTTT. Encoded protein: CASSEAGGQTGELFF. The full variable domain, completed using reference TRBV5-1 and TRBJ2-2, is KAGVTQTPRYLIKTRGQQVTLSCSPISGHRSVSWYQQTPGQGLQFLFEYFSETQRNKGNFPGRFSGRQFSNSRSEMNVSTLELGDSALYLCASSEAGGQTGELFFGEGSRLTVL.